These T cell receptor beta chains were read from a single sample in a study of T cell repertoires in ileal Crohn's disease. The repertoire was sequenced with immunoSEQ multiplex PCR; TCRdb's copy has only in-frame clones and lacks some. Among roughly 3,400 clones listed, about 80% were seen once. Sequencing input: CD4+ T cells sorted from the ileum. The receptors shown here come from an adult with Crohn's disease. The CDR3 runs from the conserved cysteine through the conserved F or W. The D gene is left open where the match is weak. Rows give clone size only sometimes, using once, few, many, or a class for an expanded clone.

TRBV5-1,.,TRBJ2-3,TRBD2,CASSPMGTSGSDTQYF,TGCGCCAGCAGCCCTATGGGGACTAGCGGGTCGGATACGCAATATTTT
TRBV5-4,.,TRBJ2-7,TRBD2,CASSKTSGGTYEQYF,TGTGCCAGCAGCAAGACTAGCGGGGGGACCTACGAGCAGTACTTC
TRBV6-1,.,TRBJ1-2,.,CASSEPGGGFNYGYTF,TGTGCCAGCAGTGAACCGGGGGGCGGGTTTAACTATGGCTACACCTTC
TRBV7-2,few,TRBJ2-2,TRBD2,CASSRRGGSGELFF,TGTGCCAGCAGTCGGCGGGGGGGCAGCGGGGAGCTGTTTTTT
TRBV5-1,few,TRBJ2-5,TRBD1,CASSSQTGQETQYF,TGCGCCAGCAGCTCGCAGACAGGGCAGGAGACCCAGTACTTC
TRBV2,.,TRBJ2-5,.,CASSAGLMGTQYF,TGTGCCAGCAGTGCAGGACTTATGGGGACCCAGTACTTC
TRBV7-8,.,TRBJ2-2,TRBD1,CASSIRTGSGGELFF,TGTGCCAGCAGCATACGGACAGGAAGTGGCGGGGAGCTGTTTTTT
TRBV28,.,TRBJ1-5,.,CASSPSGRDSNQPQHF,TGTGCCAGCAGCCCCTCTGGACGGGATAGCAATCAGCCCCAGCATTTT
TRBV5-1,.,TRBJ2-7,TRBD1,CASSLGGTDTYEQYF,TGCGCCAGCAGCTTGGGGGGGACAGACACCTACGAGCAGTACTTC
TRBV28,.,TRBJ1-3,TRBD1,CASSSPGQGNTIYF,TGTGCCAGCAGTTCCCCTGGACAGGGGAACACCATATATTTT
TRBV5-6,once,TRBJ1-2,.,CASSLGRQLYGYTF,TGTGCCAGCAGCTTGGGGCGACAGCTCTATGGCTACACCTTC
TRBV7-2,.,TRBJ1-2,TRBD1,CASSYRDSLYGYTF,TGTGCCAGCAGCTACCGGGACAGCCTCTATGGCTACACCTTC
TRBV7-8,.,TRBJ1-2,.,CASSSSAYGYTF,TGTGCCAGCAGCTCTAGCGCATATGGCTACACCTTC
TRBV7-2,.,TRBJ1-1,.,CASSLSHSMNTEAFF,TGTGCCAGCAGCTTATCCCACAGCATGAACACTGAAGCTTTCTTT
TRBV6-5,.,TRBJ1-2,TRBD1,CASRLGQGSYGYTF,TGTGCCAGCAGGCTCGGACAGGGTTCATATGGCTACACCTTC
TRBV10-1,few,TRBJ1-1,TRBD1,CASSRGQSTEAFF,TGCGCCAGCAGCAGGGGGCAGTCCACTGAAGCTTTCTTT
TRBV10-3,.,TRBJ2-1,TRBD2,CAISETGLAGVNEQFF,TGTGCCATCAGTGAGACCGGACTAGCGGGGGTGAATGAGCAGTTCTTC
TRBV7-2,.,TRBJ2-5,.,CASSRVVYYQETQYF,TGTGCCAGCAGCCGAGTGGTCTATTACCAAGAGACCCAGTACTTC
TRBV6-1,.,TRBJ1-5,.,CASKGWSNQPQHF,TGTGCCAGCAAGGGGTGGAGCAATCAGCCCCAGCATTTT
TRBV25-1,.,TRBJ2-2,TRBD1,CASSEIGTGYTGELFF,TGTGCCAGCAGTGAGATAGGGACAGGGTACACCGGGGAGCTGTTTTTT
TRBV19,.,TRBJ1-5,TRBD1,CASSTTGQGNQPQHF,TGTGCCAGTAGTACAACTGGACAGGGGAATCAGCCCCAGCATTTT
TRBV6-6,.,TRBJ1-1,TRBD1,CASSFTGGTEAFF,TGTGCCAGCAGTTTTACAGGGGGTACGGAAGCTTTCTTT
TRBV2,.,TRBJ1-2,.,CASSSGILNNYGYTF,TGTGCCAGCAGTTCCGGGATACTGAATAACTATGGCTACACCTTC
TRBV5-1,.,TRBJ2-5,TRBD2,CASSFVSGGRQETQYF,TGCGCCAGCAGCTTTGTTAGCGGGGGACGGCAAGAGACCCAGTACTTC
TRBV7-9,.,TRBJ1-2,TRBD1,CASSRGQGANGYTF,TGTGCCAGCAGCAGGGGACAGGGGGCCAACGGCTACACCTTC
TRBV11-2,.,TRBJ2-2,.,CASSLGVGALTGELFF,TGTGCCAGCAGCTTAGGGGTGGGGGCCTTGACCGGGGAGCTGTTTTTT
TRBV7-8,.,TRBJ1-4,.,CASSPQQGSGNEKLFF,TGTGCCAGCAGCCCCCAACAGGGCTCGGGTAATGAAAAACTGTTTTTT
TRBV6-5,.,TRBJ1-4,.,CASSYIGEKLFF,TGTGCCAGCAGTTACATCGGGGAAAAACTGTTTTTT
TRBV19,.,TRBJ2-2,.,CASSIGTGNTGELFF,TGTGCCAGTAGTATTGGGACTGGGAACACCGGGGAGCTGTTTTTT
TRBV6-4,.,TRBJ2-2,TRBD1,CASSAYPTGDTGELFF,TGTGCCAGCAGTGCGTACCCGACAGGGGACACCGGGGAGCTGTTTTTT
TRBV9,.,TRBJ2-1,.,CASSGLAGAVNNEQFF,TGTGCCAGCAGCGGCTTGGCGGGGGCCGTAAACAATGAGCAGTTCTTC
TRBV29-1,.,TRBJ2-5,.,CSVELAETQYF,TGCAGCGTTGAGCTAGCTGAGACCCAGTACTTC
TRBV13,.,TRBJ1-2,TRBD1,CASTTGGNQLYGYTF,TGTGCCAGCACGACAGGGGGCAATCAGCTCTATGGCTACACCTTC
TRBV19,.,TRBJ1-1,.,CASTPGGLGVNTEAFF,TGTGCCAGTACTCCCGGGGGGTTAGGGGTGAACACTGAAGCTTTCTTT
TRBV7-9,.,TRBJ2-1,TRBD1,CASSSSPYRTGQNEQFF,TGTGCCAGCAGCTCTTCCCCTTATAGGACAGGGCAGAATGAGCAGTTCTTC
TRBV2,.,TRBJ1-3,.,CASSRELNTIYF,TGTGCCAGCAGCCGGGAGTTAAACACCATATATTTT
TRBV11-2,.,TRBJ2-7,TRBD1,CASSLDRGSGEQYF,TGTGCCAGCAGCTTGGACAGGGGTTCAGGGGAGCAGTACTTC
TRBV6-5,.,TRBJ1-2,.,CASKTGNYGYTF,TGTGCCAGCAAGACAGGCAACTATGGCTACACCTTC
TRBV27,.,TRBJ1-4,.,CASSPRSGTNEKLFF,TGTGCCAGCAGTCCACGGTCCGGGACTAATGAAAAACTGTTTTTT
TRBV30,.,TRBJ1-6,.,CAWRFASNSPLHF,TGTGCCTGGAGGTTCGCGAGTAATTCACCCCTCCACTTT
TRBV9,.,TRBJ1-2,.,CASSSGSDYGYTF,TGTGCCAGCAGCTCAGGGTCTGACTATGGCTACACCTTC
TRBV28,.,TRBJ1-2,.,CASSSPDTINYGYTF,TGTGCCAGCAGTTCCCCAGACACCATAAACTATGGCTACACCTTC
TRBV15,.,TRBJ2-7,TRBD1,CATSPTRTGQGEQYF,TGTGCCACCAGCCCGACGCGGACAGGGCAGGGCGAGCAGTACTTC